This TCR beta chain originates from a study of cytomegalovirus exposure and HLA in healthy donors. Overall study results and limits: The number of N-insertions in an Asian-associated ancestry cluster was reportedly below the approximately 700-donor mean in a later analysis. The investigators catalogued 164 TCR beta chains as cytomegalovirus-associated. What was likely a sequencing artifact was a cluster of highly shared sequence variants. Some V segments could not be told apart, so they were left out, TRBV6-2 and TRBV6-3 among them.

60 Vbeta and 13 Jbeta primers were used in PCR. Clones were sequenced by immunoSEQ multiplex PCR, and TCRdb holds only the in-frame ones, with some missing. The sample holds roughly 140,000 clones. The V and J ends lost 0 bases and 7 bases respectively, with 13 bases between them. The CDR3 totals 15 residues. Germline assignment: CDR1 SGHRS and CDR2 YFSETQ. Turning to this clone: The antigen is unknown.

V and J are TRBV5-1 and TRBJ1-4, with D possibly TRBD1 on 5 matching bases. The sequenced material came from PBMCs. The TCR originated in a male donor in good health and CMV-seronegative. CDR3 nucleotides: TGCGCCAGCAGCTTGGCCGGGGGAACGGTTGAAAAACTGTTTTTT. Amino acid sequence: CASSLAGGTVEKLFF.